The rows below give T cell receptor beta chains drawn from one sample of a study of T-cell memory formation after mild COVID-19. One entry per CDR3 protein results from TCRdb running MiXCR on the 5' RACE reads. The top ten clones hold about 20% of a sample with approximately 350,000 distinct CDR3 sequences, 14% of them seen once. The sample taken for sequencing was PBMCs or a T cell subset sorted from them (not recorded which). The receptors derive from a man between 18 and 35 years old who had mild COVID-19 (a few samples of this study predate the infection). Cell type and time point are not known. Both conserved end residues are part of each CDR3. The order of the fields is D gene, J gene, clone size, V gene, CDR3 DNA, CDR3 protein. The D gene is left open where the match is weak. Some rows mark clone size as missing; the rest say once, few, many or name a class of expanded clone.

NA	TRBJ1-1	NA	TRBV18	TGTGCCAGCTCACCTCTGGAGGGGAACACTGAAGCTTTCTTT	CASSPLEGNTEAFF
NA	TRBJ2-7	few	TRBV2	TGTGCCAGCAGTGAAGAAGGGACGGGACTCTACGAGCAGTACTTC	CASSEEGTGLYEQYF
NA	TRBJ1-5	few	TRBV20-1	TGCAGTGCTAGCCGTCTCGGCTTAAATAGCAATCAGCCCCAGCATTTT	CSASRLGLNSNQPQHF
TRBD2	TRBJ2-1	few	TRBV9	TGTGCCAGCAGCGTAGACGGGGGGGACTACAATGAGCAGTTCTTC	CASSVDGGDYNEQFF
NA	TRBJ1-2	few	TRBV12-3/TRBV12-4	TGTGCCAGCAGTTCCGGGACCCATGTCTATGGCTACACCTTC	CASSSGTHVYGYTF
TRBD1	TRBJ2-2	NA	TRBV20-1	TGCAGTGCTCCTGACAGGGGGCTGGGCGGGGAGCTGTTTTTT	CSAPDRGLGGELFF
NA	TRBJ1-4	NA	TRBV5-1	TGCGCCAGCAGCCTGGAAGGTGGGCCCTCAACTAATGAAAAACTGTTTTTT	CASSLEGGPSTNEKLFF
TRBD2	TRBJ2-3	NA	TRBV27	TGTGCCAGCAGTCACCTGACTAGCCGACTCACAGATACGCAGTATTTT	CASSHLTSRLTDTQYF
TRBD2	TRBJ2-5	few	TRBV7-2	TGTGCCAGCAGCCGACGACTAGCGGGGAAAGAGACCCAGTACTTC	CASSRRLAGKETQYF
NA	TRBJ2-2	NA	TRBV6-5	TGTGCCAGCAGTCCCCTCGGGGCGGGGTCCGGGGAGCTGTTTTTT	CASSPLGAGSGELFF
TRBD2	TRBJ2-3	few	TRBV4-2	TGTGCCAGCAGCCAAGATTGGCTAGCGGGGGCTCCAGATACGCAGTATTTT	CASSQDWLAGAPDTQYF
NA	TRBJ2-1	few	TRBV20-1	TGCAGTGCTAGAGCCAGGTACAATGAGCAGTTCTTC	CSARARYNEQFF
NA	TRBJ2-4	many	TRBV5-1	TGCGCCAGCAGCTTGGTGGCCAGGGCGGCCAAAAACATTCAGTACTTC	CASSLVARAAKNIQYF
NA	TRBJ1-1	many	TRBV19	TGTGCCAGCCACTCCCGGGGGGGGTTGGAAACTTTCTTT	CASHSRGGLETFF